These 8 T cell receptor beta chains came from one sample sequenced in a study of T-cell memory formation after mild COVID-19. MiXCR was run by TCRdb on the 5' RACE reads, yielding one entry per CDR3 protein. The sample holds some 120,000 distinct CDR3 sequences, 17% seen once. Material for sequencing was PBMCs or a T cell subset sorted from them (not recorded which). Source of these receptors: a young man who had mild COVID-19 (a few samples of this study predate the infection). Cell type and time point are not known.

The CDR3 bases are TGTGCCAGCTTATACCAGGAGATAATCGGGGAGCTGTTTTTT. It codes for CASLYQEIIGELFF. V is TRBV2 and J is TRBJ2-2, with no clear D. Trimming took off 8 bases at V and 7 bases at J, with 17 bases between the two ends. The CDR3 consists of 14 residues. The V gene's germline CDR1 is SNHLY and CDR2 FYNNEI.

There are a few counts of this clonotype. V is TRBV12-3 or TRBV12-4 and J is TRBJ2-4, with D tentatively TRBD1 (6 bases). The CDR3 is 13 amino acids. Trimming pared 3 bases from V and 6 bases from J, leaving 9 bases between. CDR3 nucleotide sequence: TGTGCCAGCAGTTTGTGGGGGCCAAACATTCAGTACTTC. It translates to CASSLWGPNIQYF.

The gene calls are TRBV5-1 and TRBJ2-3; perhaps TRBD1 as D (6 bases). The CDR3 has 15 amino acids. CDR1 and CDR2 (germline): SGHRS, YFSETQ. Trimming removed 4 bases from V and 6 bases from J, with 18 bases in between. CDR3 sequence: CASSPEYQGIDTQYF. For the CDR3, the DNA is TGCGCCAGCAGCCCAGAGTACCAGGGGATCGATACGCAGTATTTT.

The chain has TRBV7-9 and TRBJ2-5, with no clear D. This CDR3 comprises 13 residues. V was pared by 11 bases and J by 4 bases, with 17 bases between. Per the germline V gene, CDR1 is SEHNR and CDR2 is FQNEAQ (reference sequence). The DNA for the CDR3 is TGTGCCTGCGACCCTCTTGAGAGAGAGACCCAGTACTTC. Translation gives CACDPLERETQYF.

This clonotype was picked up a small number of times. The chain is built from TRBV20-1 and TRBJ2-5, with D possibly being TRBD2 (6 bases). Trimming stripped 3 bases from V and 6 bases from J, with 14 bases between. Per germline, CDR1 DFQATT and CDR2 SNEGSKA (reference sequence). The CDR3 contains 13 residues. CDR3 in amino acids: CSASREMKKTQYF. DNA of the CDR3: TGCAGTGCTAGCCGGGAGATGAAAAAGACCCAGTACTTC.

The chain joins TRBV23-1 to TRBJ2-3; tentatively, D is TRBD1 or TRBD2 (5 bases each). TRBV23-1 is assigned to the ORF class and has an uncertain function. The germline V and J ends were trimmed by 8 bases and 1 base, with 13 bases remaining between them. CDR3 length: 14 residues. The DNA of the CDR3 is TGCGCCAGCTGCCGGGACGGGGGCACAGATACGCAGTATTTT. Translating gives CASCRDGGTDTQYF.

V is TRBV7-2 and J is TRBJ2-1; D is unresolved. V dropped 4 bases and J dropped 10 bases, with 14 bases sitting between them. The CDR3 totals 13 residues. Germline loops: CDR1 SGHTA, CDR2 FQGNSA. CDR3 bases: TGTGCCAGCAGCTCGAACCAAGGGTACGAGCAGTTCTTC. Protein product: CASSSNQGYEQFF. The entire variable domain, with the rest obtained from reference TRBV7-2 and TRBJ2-1, is as follows: GAGVSQSPSNKVTEKGKDVELRCDPISGHTALYWYRQSLGQGLEFLIYFQGNSAPDKSGLPSDRFSAERTGGSVSTLTIQRTQQEDSAVYLCASSSNQGYEQFFGPGTRLTVL.

This clonotype showed up just a few times. The gene calls are TRBV7-2 and TRBJ2-5; D is undetermined. Trimming shortened V by 5 bases and J by 5 bases, and 12 bases separated the two germline ends. Germline loops: CDR1 SGHTA, CDR2 FQGNSA. This CDR3 has 13 residues. CDR3 sequence reads: CASSGDPLETQYF. The CDR3 DNA sequence: TGTGCCAGCAGCGGTGATCCCTTGGAGACCCAGTACTTC.